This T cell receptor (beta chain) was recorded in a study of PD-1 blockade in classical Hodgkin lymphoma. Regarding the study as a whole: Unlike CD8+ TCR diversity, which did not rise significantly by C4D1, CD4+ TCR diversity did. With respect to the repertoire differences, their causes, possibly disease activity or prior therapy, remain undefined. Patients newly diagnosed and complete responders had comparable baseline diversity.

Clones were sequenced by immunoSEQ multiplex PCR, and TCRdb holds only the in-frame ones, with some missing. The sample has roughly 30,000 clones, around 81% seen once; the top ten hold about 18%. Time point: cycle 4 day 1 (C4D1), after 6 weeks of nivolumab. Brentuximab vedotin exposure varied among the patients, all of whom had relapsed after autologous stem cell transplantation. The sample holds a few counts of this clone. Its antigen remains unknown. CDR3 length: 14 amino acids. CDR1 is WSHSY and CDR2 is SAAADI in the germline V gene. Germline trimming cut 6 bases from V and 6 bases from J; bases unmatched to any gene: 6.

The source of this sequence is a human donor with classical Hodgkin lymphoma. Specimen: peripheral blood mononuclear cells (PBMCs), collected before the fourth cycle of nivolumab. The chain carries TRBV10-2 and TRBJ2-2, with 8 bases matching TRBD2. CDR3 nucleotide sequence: TGCGCCAGCAGGGCGACTAGCGAAGCCGGGGAGCTGTTTTTT. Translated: CASRATSEAGELFF.